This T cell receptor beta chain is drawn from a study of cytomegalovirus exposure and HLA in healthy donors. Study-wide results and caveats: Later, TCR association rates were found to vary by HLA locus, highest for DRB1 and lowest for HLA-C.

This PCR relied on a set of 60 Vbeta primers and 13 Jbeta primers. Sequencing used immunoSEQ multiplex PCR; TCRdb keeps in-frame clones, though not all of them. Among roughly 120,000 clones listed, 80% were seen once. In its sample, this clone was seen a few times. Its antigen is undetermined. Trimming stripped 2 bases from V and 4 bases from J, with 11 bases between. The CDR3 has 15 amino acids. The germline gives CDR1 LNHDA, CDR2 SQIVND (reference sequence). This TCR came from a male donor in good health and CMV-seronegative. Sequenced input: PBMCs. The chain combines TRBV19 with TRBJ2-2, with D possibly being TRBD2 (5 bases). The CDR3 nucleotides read TGTGCCAGTAGTATAAGAGGGTCCGGCACCGGGGAGCTGTTTTTT. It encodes CASSIRGSGTGELFF.